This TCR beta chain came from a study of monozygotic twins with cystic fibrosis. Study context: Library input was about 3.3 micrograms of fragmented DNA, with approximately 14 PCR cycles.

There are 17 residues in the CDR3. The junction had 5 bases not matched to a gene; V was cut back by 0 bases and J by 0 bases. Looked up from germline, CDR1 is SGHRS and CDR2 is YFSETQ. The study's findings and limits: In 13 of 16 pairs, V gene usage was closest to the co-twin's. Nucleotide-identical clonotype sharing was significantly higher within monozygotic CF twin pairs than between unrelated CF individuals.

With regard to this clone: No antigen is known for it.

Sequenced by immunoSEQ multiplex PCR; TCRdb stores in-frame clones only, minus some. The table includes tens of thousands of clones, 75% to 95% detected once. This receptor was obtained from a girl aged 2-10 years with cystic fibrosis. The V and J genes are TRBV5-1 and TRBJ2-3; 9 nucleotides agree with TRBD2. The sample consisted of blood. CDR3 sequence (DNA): TGCGCCAGCAGCTTGGCGTCTAGCGGGGCTAGCACAGATACGCAGTATTTT. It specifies CASSLASSGASTDTQYF.